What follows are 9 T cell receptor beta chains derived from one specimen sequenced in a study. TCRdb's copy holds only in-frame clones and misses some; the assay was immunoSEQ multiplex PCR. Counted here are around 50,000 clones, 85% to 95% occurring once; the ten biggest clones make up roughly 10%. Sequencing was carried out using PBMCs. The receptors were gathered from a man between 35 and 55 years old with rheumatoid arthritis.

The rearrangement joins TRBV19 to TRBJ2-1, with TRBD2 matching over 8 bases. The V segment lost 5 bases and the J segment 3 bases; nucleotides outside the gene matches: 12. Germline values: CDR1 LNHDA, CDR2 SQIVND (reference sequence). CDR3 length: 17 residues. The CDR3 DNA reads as TGTGCCAGTAGTGGGGCGGGGGGTCAAAGGGACTACAATGAGCAGTTCTTC. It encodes CASSGAGGQRDYNEQFF.

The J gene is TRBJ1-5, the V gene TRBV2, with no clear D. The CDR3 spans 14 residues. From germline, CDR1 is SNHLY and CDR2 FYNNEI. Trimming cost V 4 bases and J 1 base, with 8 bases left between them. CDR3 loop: CASSGWQSNQPQHF. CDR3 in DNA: TGTGCCAGCAGTGGATGGCAGAGCAATCAGCCCCAGCATTTT.

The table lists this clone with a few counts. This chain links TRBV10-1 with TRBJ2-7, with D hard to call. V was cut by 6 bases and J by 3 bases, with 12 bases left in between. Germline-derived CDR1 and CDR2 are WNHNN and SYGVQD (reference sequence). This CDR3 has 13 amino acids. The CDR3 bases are TGCGCCAGCAGGCCTGATTACGGCTACGAGCAGTACTTC. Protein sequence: CASRPDYGYEQYF.

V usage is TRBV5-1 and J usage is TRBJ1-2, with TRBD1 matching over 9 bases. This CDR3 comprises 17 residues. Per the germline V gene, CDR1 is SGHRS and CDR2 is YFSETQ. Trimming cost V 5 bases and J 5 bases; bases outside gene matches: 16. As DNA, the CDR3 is TGCGCCAGCAGGGTCGGGACAGGGCCCTTAGCCGGGTATGGCTACACCTTC. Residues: CASRVGTGPLAGYGYTF. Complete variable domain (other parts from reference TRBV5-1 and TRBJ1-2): KAGVTQTPRYLIKTRGQQVTLSCSPISGHRSVSWYQQTPGQGLQFLFEYFSETQRNKGNFPGRFSGRQFSNSRSEMNVSTLELGDSALYLCASRVGTGPLAGYGYTFGSGTRLTVV.

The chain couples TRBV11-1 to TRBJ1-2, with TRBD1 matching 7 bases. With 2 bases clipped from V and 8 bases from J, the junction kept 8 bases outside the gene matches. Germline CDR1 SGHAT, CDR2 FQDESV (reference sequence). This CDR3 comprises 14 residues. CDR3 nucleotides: TGTGCCAGCAGCTTATCCGGGACAGTTAGCGGCTACACCTTC. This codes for CASSLSGTVSGYTF.

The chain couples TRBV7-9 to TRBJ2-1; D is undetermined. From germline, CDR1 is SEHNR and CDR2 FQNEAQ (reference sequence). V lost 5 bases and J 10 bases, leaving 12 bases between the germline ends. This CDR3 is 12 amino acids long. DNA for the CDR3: TGTGCCAGCAGCCGTTCAGGCCGCGAGCAGTTCTTC. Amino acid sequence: CASSRSGREQFF.

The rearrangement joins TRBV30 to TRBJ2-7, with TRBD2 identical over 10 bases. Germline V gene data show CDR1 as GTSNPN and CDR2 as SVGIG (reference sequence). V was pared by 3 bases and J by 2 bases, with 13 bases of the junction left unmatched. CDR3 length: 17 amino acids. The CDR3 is CAWRRVTASGRTYEQYF. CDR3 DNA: TGTGCCTGGAGGAGGGTTACGGCTAGCGGGAGAACCTACGAGCAGTACTTC.

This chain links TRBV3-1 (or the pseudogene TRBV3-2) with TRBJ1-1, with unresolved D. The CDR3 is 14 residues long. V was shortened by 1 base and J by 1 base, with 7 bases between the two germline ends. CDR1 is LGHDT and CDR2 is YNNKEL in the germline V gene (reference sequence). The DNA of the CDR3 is TGTGCCAGCAGCCAAGGCGGACGGAACACTGAAGCTTTCTTT. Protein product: CASSQGGRNTEAFF.

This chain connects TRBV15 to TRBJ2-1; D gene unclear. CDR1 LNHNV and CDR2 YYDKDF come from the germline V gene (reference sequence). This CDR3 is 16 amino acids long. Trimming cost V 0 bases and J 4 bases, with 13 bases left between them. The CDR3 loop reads CATSRDGGGYYNEQFF. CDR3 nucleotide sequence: TGTGCCACCAGCAGAGATGGTGGCGGATATTACAATGAGCAGTTCTTC.